The clone carrying this TCR beta chain was recorded at least ten times. Its antigen remains unidentified. Germline V CDR1 and CDR2: MNHEY, SMNVEV (reference sequence). V shed 3 bases and J 10 bases; nucleotides not matched to a gene: 10. There are 14 residues in the CDR3. There were TCR beta CDR3 regions amplified from RNA transcripts. Initially, a first-round RT-PCR of the TCR CDR3 employed the HTBI primer set. TCRdb reanalysed the multiplex PCR reads using MiXCR and keeps one entry per CDR3 protein. This table has about 720,000 distinct CDR3 sequences, around 15% appearing once. Uncontrolled infection, other autoimmune disease, pregnancy or lactation disqualified patients from enrolment. This record belongs to a study of T cells in Graves' hyperthyroidism and ophthalmopathy. Whole-study results and caveats: The blood repertoire included most of the expanded thyroid clonotypes above 0.001.

This chain links TRBV27 with TRBJ1-1; 8 bases fit TRBD1. This clonotype was sampled from a man younger than 30 with Graves' hyperthyroidism. Specimen: blood. The CDR3 region is CASSFPTGAFGAFF. The CDR3 coding sequence is TGTGCCAGCAGTTTCCCGACAGGGGCTTTTGGAGCTTTCTTT.